This passage covers 2 T cell receptor beta chains from one sample sequenced in a study of cytomegalovirus exposure and HLA in healthy donors. Data came from immunoSEQ multiplex PCR; TCRdb stores just in-frame clones and leaves some out. The table includes 100,000 to 150,000 clones, roughly 93% detected once. Sequencing was carried out using PBMCs. Every receptor here comes from a woman between 18 and 30 years old in good health and CMV-seronegative.

The chain employs TRBV6-1 and TRBJ2-7; TRBD1 matches at 7 bases. The V gene's germline CDR1 is MNHNS and CDR2 SASEGT. After removal of 4 bases from V and 3 bases from J, the junction contained 9 bases not matched to a gene. The CDR3 contains 15 residues. DNA for the CDR3: TGTGCCAGCAGTGGGAGATCGGGACAGATCTACGAGCAGTACTTC. Translating gives CASSGRSGQIYEQYF.

The chain links TRBV6-1 to TRBJ2-7; possibly TRBD2 for D (5 bases). From germline, CDR1 is MNHNS and CDR2 SASEGT. CDR3 length: 14 amino acids. Between the trimmed V and J ends, which lost 7 bases and 3 bases, there was a span of 16 bases. The CDR3 DNA reads TGTGCCAGCATTGGCCGGACTGTTGACTACGAGCAGTACTTC. Amino acid sequence: CASIGRTVDYEQYF.